Here is one T cell receptor (beta chain) with its context. In the source study's methods: Quantification of nucleated cells was approximated via reference gene primer amplification. Generated by immunoSEQ multiplex PCR, the TCRdb table keeps only in-frame clones and is missing some. V and J calls and clone size are those listed in that table; D and trimming were worked out from the DNA. The sample holds 240,000 or so clones, roughly 87% seen once. This specimen belongs to a study of blood T cell repertoires in COVID-19. Across the whole study: There were acute and convalescent COVID-19 samples, and they came from the United States, Italy and Spain. PBMCs, B-cell-depleted T cells, or T cells provided the cDNA or gDNA that made up the material.

CDR3 length: 11 amino acids. CDR1 is DFQATT, CDR2 SNEGSKA, per germline (reference sequence). The V gene lost 4 bases and the J gene lost 4 bases, with 7 bases spanning the gap. This chain joins TRBV20-1 and TRBJ1-1, with D hard to call. The TCR was taken from a woman in her thirties with acute or convalescent COVID-19. Specimen: peripheral blood. CDR3 DNA sequence: TGCAGTGCTAAGAGGGCCACTGAAGCTTTCTTT. Encoded protein: CSAKRATEAFF.